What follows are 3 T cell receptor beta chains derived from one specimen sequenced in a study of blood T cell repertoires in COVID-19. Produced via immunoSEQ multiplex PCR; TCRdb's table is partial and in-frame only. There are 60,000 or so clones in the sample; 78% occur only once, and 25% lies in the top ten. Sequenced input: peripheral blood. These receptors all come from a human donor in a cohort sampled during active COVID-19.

CDR3 protein: CASSYSGGAAYGYTF. Here the CDR3 DNA reads TGTGCCAGCAGTTACTCGGGGGGGGCGGCCTATGGCTACACCTTC. V and J are TRBV6-6 and TRBJ1-2; D perhaps matches TRBD1 (6 bases). V dropped 0 bases and J dropped 4 bases, with 12 bases sitting between them. The germline V gene has CDR1 MNHNY and CDR2 SVGAGI (reference sequence). The CDR3 length is 15 residues.

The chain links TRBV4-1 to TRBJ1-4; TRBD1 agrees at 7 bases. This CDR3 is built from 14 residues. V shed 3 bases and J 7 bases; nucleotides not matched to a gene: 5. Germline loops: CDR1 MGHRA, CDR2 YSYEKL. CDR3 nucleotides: TGCGCCAGCAGCCAGGGGACAGTTGGTGAAAAACTGTTTTTT. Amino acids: CASSQGTVGEKLFF.

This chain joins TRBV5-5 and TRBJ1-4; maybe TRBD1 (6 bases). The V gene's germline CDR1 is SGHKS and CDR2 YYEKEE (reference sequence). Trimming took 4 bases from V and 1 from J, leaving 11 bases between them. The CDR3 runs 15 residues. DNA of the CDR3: TGTGCCAGCAGCCGGGCAGGGGAAACTAATGAAAAACTGTTTTTT. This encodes CASSRAGETNEKLFF.